Below are 2 T cell receptor beta chains sequenced from a single sample in a study of CD8+CD57+ T cells in acquired aplastic anemia. Using genomic DNA as the template, TCR beta VDJ and CDR3 profiling was carried out. TCRdb reprocessed the reads via MiXCR and lists one record per CDR3 protein. The sample gives tens of thousands of distinct CDR3 sequences, 54% of which show up once; around 8.3% is in the top ten. Material for sequencing was sorted CD4+, CD8+, or CD8+CD57+ T cells (not recorded which) from PBMCs. The receptors originated from a human donor in good health, serving as a control.

This clonotype appeared many times. The rearrangement links TRBV2 to TRBJ2-2; 8 positions match TRBD1. J was trimmed by 8 bases and V by 6 bases; bases with no gene match: 11. The CDR3 has 15 amino acids. Germline V CDR1 and CDR2: SNHLY, FYNNEI. The CDR3 is CASRDRANYLGELFF. DNA of the CDR3: TGTGCCAGCAGGGACAGGGCTAACTACTTAGGGGAGCTGTTTTTT.

The CDR3 nucleotides read TGTGCCAGCAGCTCAAACGGACTCCAGAATGGCTACACCTTC. Residues: CASSSNGLQNGYTF. This chain uses TRBV7-9 with TRBJ1-2; no reliable D call. Trimming removed 4 bases from V and 6 bases from J, with 15 bases in between. The CDR3 extends over 14 amino acids. From germline, CDR1 is SEHNR and CDR2 FQNEAQ (reference sequence). Supplemented by reference TRBV7-9 and TRBJ1-2, the full variable domain reads DTGVSQNPRHKITKRGQNVTFRCDPISEHNRLYWYRQTLGQGPEFLTYFQNEAQLEKSRLLSDRFSAERPKGSFSTLEIQRTEQGDSAMYLCASSSNGLQNGYTFGSGTRLTVV.